This is a list of T cell receptor beta chains from one sample in a study of shared clonotypes between healthy human individuals. Assay used: immunoSEQ multiplex PCR; TCRdb lists only in-frame clones, some missing. The sample carries 980,000 or so clones, 60% to 85% recorded once. Input material: memory CD4+ T cells sorted from blood. Every receptor here comes from a man between 18 and 29 years old in good health. CDR3s include the opening cysteine and the closing phenylalanine or tryptophan. The order of the fields is V gene, clone size, D gene, J gene, CDR3 DNA, CDR3 protein. A D gene is named only where the DNA matches it firmly. Expanded clones are given a class, and other clones once, few, many or no size at all.

>TRBV5-1|-|TRBD2|TRBJ2-7
TGCGCCAGCAGCCAGATAGGACTAGCGGGAGCGAGCTCCTACGAGCAGTACTTC
CASSQIGLAGASSYEQYF
>TRBV10-1|-|TRBD2|TRBJ2-1
TGCGCCAGCAGTCCGGGACTAGCGGGAGTTGAGCAGTTCTTC
CASSPGLAGVEQFF
>TRBV2|many|-|TRBJ1-5
TGTGCCAGCAGTGAGATGGGACGGGACAATCAGCCCCAGCATTTT
CASSEMGRDNQPQHF
>TRBV21-1|-|-|TRBJ2-7
TGTGCCACGGAGGCCGACTCTCGCCCCTACGAGCAGTACTTC
CATEADSRPYEQYF
>TRBV6-4|-|-|TRBJ2-3
TGTGCCAGCAGCCCTTTAGAGGGAACGGATACGCAGTATTTT
CASSPLEGTDTQYF
>TRBV2|-|-|TRBJ1-5
TGTGCCAGCAGTGGGACTTCTAATCAGCCCCAGCATTTT
CASSGTSNQPQHF
>TRBV5-1|-|-|TRBJ1-1
TGCGCCAGCAGCCCTGGGGTACAGATGGAGAACACTGAAGCTTTCTTT
CASSPGVQMENTEAFF
>TRBV5-1|-|TRBD1|TRBJ1-1
TGCGCCAGCAGCTTGGGGACAGGGTGGGACCCTGAAGCTTTCTTT
CASSLGTGWDPEAFF
>TRBV6-1|-|-|TRBJ1-4
TGTGCCAGCACTGAGGGACTCTTGGGAGAAAAACTGTTTTTT
CASTEGLLGEKLFF
>TRBV11-3|-|TRBD1|TRBJ1-6
TGTGCCAGCAGCTCAACAGGGACAGGGGCTGGGTCACCCCTCCACTTT
CASSSTGTGAGSPLHF
>TRBV5-4|-|-|TRBJ1-6
TGTGCCAGCAGCCTGACAGCGAGCTCCTATAATTCACCCCTCCACTTT
CASSLTASSYNSPLHF
>TRBV4-3|-|-|TRBJ2-3
TGCGCCAGCAGCCAAGATCACCGGGGAACGCAGTATTTT
CASSQDHRGTQYF
>TRBV7-9|-|TRBD1|TRBJ1-1
TGTGCCAGCAGCTCGGGACAGGCGGACACTGAAGCTTTCTTT
CASSSGQADTEAFF
>TRBV29-1|-|TRBD2|TRBJ2-1
TGCAGCGCCGGAGTGGGACTAGCGGGAGTTTTCAATGAGCAGTTCTTC
CSAGVGLAGVFNEQFF
>TRBV5-1|few|-|TRBJ2-1
TGCGCCAGCAGCCGGGACTACAATGAGCAGTTCTTC
CASSRDYNEQFF
>TRBV6-5|-|-|TRBJ2-1
TGTGCCAGCAGTCCCGGACAGAGCTCCTACAATGAGCAGTTCTTC
CASSPGQSSYNEQFF
>TRBV6-8|-|TRBD2|TRBJ2-7
TGTGCCAGCAGTTTACGACTAGCGGCGAGGTTGAAGCAGTACTTC
CASSLRLAARLKQYF
>TRBV2|few|TRBD1|TRBJ2-6
TGTGCCAGCAGTCCCCGACAGGGCCGGGACGGGGCCAACGTCCTGACTTTC
CASSPRQGRDGANVLTF
>TRBV5-1|-|TRBD1|TRBJ1-1
TGCGCCAGCAGCGAGACCGGGACAGGAGGCATGAAGAACACTGAAGCTTTCTTT
CASSETGTGGMKNTEAFF
>TRBV18|-|-|TRBJ2-1
TGTGCCAGCTCACCAGTCCAGACCAATGAGCAGTTCTTC
CASSPVQTNEQFF
>TRBV29-1|-|-|TRBJ1-1
TGCAGCGTTGAAAGTTTGCAGATGAACACTGAAGCTTTCTTT
CSVESLQMNTEAFF
>TRBV7-2|-|TRBD2|TRBJ2-2
TGTGCCAGCAGCACCGGGACTAGCGGGATCTTGACCGGGGAGCTGTTTTTT
CASSTGTSGILTGELFF
>TRBV7-7|-|TRBD1|TRBJ2-3
TGTGCTAGCAGCTTCGGACAGGGCCCCACAGATACGCAGTATTTT
CASSFGQGPTDTQYF
>TRBV7-2|once|-|TRBJ1-2
TGTGCCAGCAGCTTATGGGAAGATGGCTACACCTTC
CASSLWEDGYTF